Following are 29 T cell receptor beta chains from one sample sequenced in a study of T cell clones after liver transplantation. Measured with immunoSEQ multiplex PCR; TCRdb has only the in-frame clones, and not every one. The repertoire consists of 80,000 or so clones, with nearly 85% occurring once and the leading ten covering 0.47%. Specimen: CD4+ T cells from blood, collected 45 to 46 months after liver transplant. These TCRs come from a human patient who received a liver transplant. Some T cells could come from the graft donor.

The gene calls are TRBV10-1 and TRBJ1-1; a weak D match, TRBD1 (5 bases). Trimming removed 2 bases at V and 2 bases at J, with 9 bases between. CDR3 length: 14 residues. CDR1 and CDR2 from the germline V gene are WNHNN and SYGVQD (reference sequence). The CDR3 region has the DNA TGCGCCAGCAGTGAGACGCGGACAAACACTGAAGCTTTCTTT. As protein: CASSETRTNTEAFF.

CDR3 nucleotide sequence: TGTGCCAGCAGTGAATACAGCTTCTACGAGCAGTACTTC. Its translation is CASSEYSFYEQYF. J is TRBJ2-7 and V is TRBV6-1; D not certain. Germline CDR1 MNHNS, CDR2 SASEGT. This CDR3 is built from 13 residues. Trimming pared 2 bases from V and 3 bases from J, leaving 8 bases between.

The V gene is TRBV29-1, the J gene TRBJ1-1; maybe TRBD1 (5 bases). The CDR3 totals 13 residues. The V and J ends lost 4 bases and 4 bases respectively, with 13 bases between them. CDR1 and CDR2 from the germline V gene are SQVTM and ANQGSEA. CDR3 DNA: TGCAGCGTTGTCAGGGCGTCGGCCACTGAAGCTTTCTTT. It is translated as CSVVRASATEAFF.

The chain links TRBV6-1 to TRBJ2-5; no definite D call. V lost 8 bases and J lost 7, with 11 bases in between. The germline V gene has CDR1 MNHNS and CDR2 SASEGT. This CDR3 is built from 11 residues. The CDR3 DNA reads as TGTGCCAGCCAGTTCCAATCGACCCAGTACTTC. This codes for CASQFQSTQYF.

The genes are TRBV29-1 and TRBJ2-7; a weak D match, TRBD2 (5 bases). V gave up 7 bases and J gave up 6 bases, with 25 bases separating them. Germline V gene data show CDR1 as SQVTM and CDR2 as ANQGSEA. The CDR3 extends over 15 amino acids. The CDR3 reads CSAGKSAQWSSEQYF. The CDR3 nucleotides read TGCAGCGCGGGGAAGTCCGCACAGTGGTCTAGCGAGCAGTACTTC.

This chain connects TRBV5-1 to TRBJ1-2, with 9 bases fitting TRBD1. V shed 2 bases, J shed 1 base, and the junction held 15 bases outside the gene matches. The germline CDR1 and CDR2 sequences are SGHRS and YFSETQ. This CDR3 region has 19 residues. In DNA, the CDR3 is TGCGCCAGCAGCTTTCTAAGTTTGCCGGGACAGGGTTATAACTATGGCTACACCTTC. Residues: CASSFLSLPGQGYNYGYTF. The whole variable domain, filled in from reference TRBV5-1 and TRBJ1-2, reads KAGVTQTPRYLIKTRGQQVTLSCSPISGHRSVSWYQQTPGQGLQFLFEYFSETQRNKGNFPGRFSGRQFSNSRSEMNVSTLELGDSALYLCASSFLSLPGQGYNYGYTFGSGTRLTVV.

The chain combines TRBV5-4 with TRBJ1-2, with 7 bases that match TRBD1. With V trimmed by 4 bases and J by 2 bases, 8 bases remained unmatched. The CDR3 spans 15 residues. Germline CDR1 reads SGHNT; CDR2 reads YYREEE (reference sequence). The CDR3 protein is CASSLRDSGNYGYTF. Here the CDR3 DNA reads TGTGCCAGCAGCCTTAGGGACAGTGGAAACTATGGCTACACCTTC.

This clone occurred once. V and J are TRBV7-9 and TRBJ2-3; 10 nucleotides match TRBD2. Germline-derived CDR1 and CDR2 are SEHNR and FQNEAQ (reference sequence). With 6 bases clipped from V and 5 bases from J, the junction kept 5 bases outside the gene matches. The CDR3 length is 14 residues. CDR3 residues: CASSYSGGRDTQYF. CDR3 bases: TGTGCCAGCAGTTATAGCGGGGGGAGAGATACGCAGTATTTT.

The table lists this clone with a count of one. V and J are TRBV29-1 and TRBJ2-1; D not resolved. The germline V gene has CDR1 SQVTM and CDR2 ANQGSEA. This CDR3 is built from 12 residues. V lost 6 bases and J 4 bases, leaving 10 bases between the germline ends. CDR3 residues: CSVDLLYNEQFF. The CDR3 coding sequence is TGCAGCGTCGACCTATTGTACAATGAGCAGTTCTTC.

The chain has TRBV2 and TRBJ2-7; 13 bases are shared with TRBD2. Germline CDR1 is SNHLY and CDR2 is FYNNEI. The ends lost 8 bases at V and 4 bases at J; junction bases unmatched: 5. The CDR3 covers 14 residues. The CDR3 sequence is CASRLAGGGYEQYF. Here the CDR3 DNA reads TGTGCCAGCCGACTAGCGGGAGGCGGGTACGAGCAGTACTTC. Drawing the rest from reference TRBV2 and TRBJ2-7, the complete variable domain is EPEVTQTPSHQVTQMGQEVILRCVPISNHLYFYWYRQILGQKVEFLVSFYNNEISEKSEIFDDQFSVERPDGSNFTLKIRSTKLEDSAMYFCASRLAGGGYEQYFGPGTRLTVT.

V usage is TRBV25-1 and J usage is TRBJ1-5; possibly TRBD1 for D (6 bases). Per germline, CDR1 MGHDK and CDR2 SYGVNS. The CDR3 has 15 amino acids. V shed 3 bases and J shed 6 bases, with 15 bases lying between them. The CDR3 region has the DNA TGTGCCAGCAGTGAGAGGGGGGGCAGCGGTCAGCCCCAGCATTTT. It encodes CASSERGGSGQPQHF.

The rearrangement joins TRBV6-1 to TRBJ1-3, with a tentative D call TRBD1 (6 bases). Germline V gene sequence: CDR1 MNHNS, CDR2 SASEGT. This CDR3 has 13 residues. V shed 3 bases and J shed 4 bases, with 7 bases lying between them. The CDR3, as DNA: TGTGCCAGCAGTGAGACAGGCGGAAACACCATATATTTT. Protein product: CASSETGGNTIYF.

The CDR3 spells CASSEGIAVSYEQYF. The CDR3 DNA follows: TGTGCCAGCAGTGAGGGGATAGCGGTCTCCTACGAGCAGTACTTC. This chain uses TRBV9 with TRBJ2-7; weak D call: TRBD2 (6 bases). Trimming took 5 bases from V and 0 from J, leaving 15 bases between them. The CDR3 has 15 residues. The germline CDR1 and CDR2 sequences are SGDLS and YYNGEE.

The rearrangement uses TRBV2 and TRBJ2-7; possible D gene TRBD2, 5 bases. The V and J ends lost 7 bases and 4 bases respectively, with 8 bases between them. Germline values: CDR1 SNHLY, CDR2 FYNNEI. The length of the CDR3 is 11 residues. CDR3 sequence reads: CASNGLYEQYF. The CDR3, as DNA: TGTGCCAGCAACGGACTTTACGAGCAGTACTTC.

The chain joins TRBV5-1 to TRBJ2-3; TRBD2 is a possible D gene (6 bases). Per the germline V gene, CDR1 is SGHRS and CDR2 is YFSETQ. The CDR3 is 14 amino acids. Trimming removed 8 bases from V and 2 bases from J, with 15 bases in between. CDR3 sequence reads: CASYSGSVTDTQYF. The CDR3 coding sequence is TGCGCCAGTTATTCCGGGAGCGTCACAGATACGCAGTATTTT.

The chain has TRBV15 and TRBJ2-7, with D uncertain. The germline V gene encodes CDR1 LNHNV and CDR2 YYDKDF (reference sequence). Trimming stripped 6 bases from V and 0 bases from J, with 3 bases between. The CDR3 sequence is 11 residues long. CDR3 protein: CATSPSYEQYF. CDR3 DNA sequence: TGTGCCACCAGTCCCTCCTACGAGCAGTACTTC.

V gene TRBV5-1 combines with J gene TRBJ1-3, with D perhaps matching TRBD1 (6 bases). Looked up from germline, CDR1 is SGHRS and CDR2 is YFSETQ. V was cut by 3 bases and J by 2 bases, with 9 bases left in between. The CDR3 is 14 residues long. The CDR3 region is CASSSGATGNTIYF. The CDR3 DNA reads as TGCGCCAGCAGCTCGGGGGCTACTGGAAACACCATATATTTT.

The J gene is TRBJ2-1, the V gene TRBV6-5; D is unresolved. CDR3 length equals 16 residues. Germline assignment: CDR1 MNHEY and CDR2 SVGAGI. Trimming shortened V by 0 bases and J by 5 bases, and 14 bases separated the two germline ends. The CDR3 nucleotides are TGTGCCAGCAGTTACTCGAGCCCTTACAGAAACAATGAGCAGTTCTTC. This encodes CASSYSSPYRNNEQFF.

This clone appeared a few times. The CDR3, as DNA: TGTGCCAGCAGTCTAGACAGTAACACTGAAGCTTTCTTT. Amino acid sequence: CASSLDSNTEAFF. The J gene is TRBJ1-1, the V gene TRBV6-5, with D perhaps matching TRBD1 (5 bases). The V and J ends lost 5 bases and 2 bases respectively, with 9 bases between them. CDR1 and CDR2 from the germline V gene are MNHEY and SVGAGI. The CDR3 consists of 13 residues.

The rearrangement links TRBV5-6 to TRBJ2-1, with D perhaps given as TRBD1 or TRBD2 (5 bases each). CDR3 size: 13 residues. Trimming stripped 1 base from V and 7 bases from J, with 9 bases between. Germline CDR1 is SGHDT and CDR2 is YYEEEE. The DNA of the CDR3 is TGTGCCAGCAGCTTGTCTGGGGGAAATGAGCAGTTCTTC. As protein: CASSLSGGNEQFF.

The V call is TRBV19, the J call TRBJ1-1; D uncertain. Trimming left V 7 bases short and J 0 bases short, with 18 bases between. This CDR3 spans 16 amino acids. CDR1 is LNHDA and CDR2 is SQIVND in the germline V gene (reference sequence). Written as DNA, the CDR3 is TGTGCCAGTACCCCGCGAGACGGACTCCTGAACACTGAAGCTTTCTTT. Translation gives CASTPRDGLLNTEAFF. The variable domain in full, completed from reference TRBV19 and TRBJ1-1, reads DGGITQSPKYLFRKEGQNVTLSCEQNLNHDAMYWYRQDPGQGLRLIYYSQIVNDFQKGDIAEGYSVSREKKESFPLTVTSAQKNPTAFYLCASTPRDGLLNTEAFFGQGTRLTVV.

In regard to this clone: At the DNA level, this CDR3 is encoded by other sequences in the same sample as well. The chain has TRBV9 and TRBJ2-1; D unresolved. This CDR3 is built from 12 residues. Germline V gene lookup returns CDR1 SGDLS and CDR2 YYNGEE. V was clipped by 0 bases and J by 4 bases, with 2 bases between them. CDR3 amino acids: CASSVGYNEQFF. CDR3 DNA sequence: TGTGCCAGCAGCGTAGGGTACAATGAGCAGTTCTTC.

CDR3 residues: CASSLAGEADTQYF. The DNA of the CDR3 is TGTGCCAGCAGCTTAGCGGGGGAGGCAGATACGCAGTATTTT. This sequence joins TRBV7-2 and TRBJ2-3; tentatively, D is TRBD2 (6 bases). From germline, CDR1 is SGHTA and CDR2 FQGNSA. CDR3 length equals 14 residues. Trimming took off 0 bases at V and 4 bases at J, with 8 bases between the two ends.

The genes are TRBV28 and TRBJ2-3; tentatively, D is TRBD1 (5 bases). Per the germline V gene, CDR1 is MDHEN and CDR2 is SYDVKM. This CDR3 has 14 amino acids. V was clipped by 3 bases and J by 1 base, with 8 bases between them. The CDR3 sequence: CASSLIGGTDTQYF. The CDR3 bases are TGTGCCAGCAGTTTGATAGGGGGCACAGATACGCAGTATTTT.

The table lists this clone with many counts. This specimen includes other DNA sequences encoding the same CDR3. DNA of the CDR3: TGTGCCAGCAGCGTACAAGGGTTACCCTACGAGCAGTACTTC. This encodes CASSVQGLPYEQYF. The V and J genes are TRBV9 and TRBJ2-7; D is uncertain. The CDR3 has 14 residues. V was clipped by 1 base and J by 2 bases, with 10 bases between them. From germline, CDR1 is SGDLS and CDR2 YYNGEE.

The V and J genes are TRBV7-2 and TRBJ1-2; 7 nucleotides line up with TRBD1. This CDR3 spans 15 amino acids. J gave up 7 bases and V 0 bases, and 8 bases lay outside the gene matches. Germline CDR1 and CDR2: SGHTA and FQGNSA. Here the CDR3 reads CASSLAIKGGPGYTF. DNA for the CDR3: TGTGCCAGCAGCTTAGCGATCAAAGGGGGCCCTGGCTACACCTTC.

This chain's CDR3 is CASRVSDTQYF. CDR3 DNA: TGCGCCAGCAGGGTATCAGATACGCAGTATTTT. This chain links TRBV5-1 with TRBJ2-3; D unclear. There are 11 residues in the CDR3. V was shortened by 5 bases and J by 4 bases, with 5 bases between the two germline ends. CDR1 SGHRS and CDR2 YFSETQ come from the germline V gene.

The chain joins TRBV18 to TRBJ1-1; weak D call: TRBD1 (5 bases). Germline values: CDR1 KGHSH, CDR2 LQKENI. Trimming removed 6 bases from V and 4 bases from J, with 21 bases in between. The CDR3 has 16 amino acids. The CDR3 protein is CASSPRSGGRTTEAFF. CDR3 coding DNA: TGTGCCAGCTCCCCTCGGAGCGGGGGTCGGACCACTGAAGCTTTCTTT. Based on the CDR3 plus reference TRBV18 and TRBJ1-1, the full variable domain is NAGVMQNPRHLVRRRGQEARLRCSPMKGHSHVYWYRQLPEEGLKFMVYLQKENIIDESGMPKERFSAEFPKEGPSILRIQQVVRGDSAAYFCASSPRSGGRTTEAFFGQGTRLTVV.

The chain couples TRBV5-1 to TRBJ1-2; D perhaps matches TRBD1 (5 bases). Per the germline V gene, CDR1 is SGHRS and CDR2 is YFSETQ. This CDR3 is 13 amino acids long. Trimming stripped 4 bases from V and 7 bases from J, with 14 bases between. The DNA of the CDR3 is TGCGCCAGCAGCCCCGGGACTCTTATTGGCTACACCTTC. Its protein is CASSPGTLIGYTF. The variable domain in full, with the rest retrieved from reference TRBV5-1 and TRBJ1-2, is KAGVTQTPRYLIKTRGQQVTLSCSPISGHRSVSWYQQTPGQGLQFLFEYFSETQRNKGNFPGRFSGRQFSNSRSEMNVSTLELGDSALYLCASSPGTLIGYTFGSGTRLTVV.